These 13 T cell receptor beta chains originate from one sample sequenced in a study of T cell changes during pregnancy in multiple sclerosis. Repertoires were generated with immunoSEQ multiplex PCR, while TCRdb's copy carries only in-frame clones and drops some. The data show 50,000 to 70,000 clones, around nine tenths seen once. Sequenced here: peripheral blood, sampled in the second trimester of pregnancy. These receptors originate from a female donor with multiple sclerosis, enrolled in a pregnancy study.

This chain uses TRBV18 with TRBJ1-1, with D uncertain. Trimming cost V 3 bases and J 3 bases, with 8 bases left between them. Germline CDR1 reads KGHSH; CDR2 reads LQKENI. The CDR3 length is 13 residues. The CDR3: CASSPIGDTEAFF. CDR3 DNA: TGTGCCAGCTCACCCATAGGAGACACTGAAGCTTTCTTT.

The rearrangement uses TRBV5-1 and TRBJ2-6, with 10 bases aligning to TRBD2. The J segment lost 0 bases and the V segment lost 1 base, leaving 4 bases of the junction unmatched. In germline, CDR1 is SGHRS, CDR2 YFSETQ. This CDR3 contains 18 residues. The CDR3 here is CASSLSVAGGSGANVLTF. The CDR3 DNA reads TGCGCCAGCAGCTTGTCGGTAGCGGGGGGCTCTGGGGCCAACGTCCTGACTTTC.

The chain employs TRBV7-9 and TRBJ2-2; D not certain. The germline CDR1 and CDR2 sequences are SEHNR and FQNEAQ (reference sequence). This CDR3 has 15 residues. The ends were cut back, 2 bases at V and 3 bases at J, with 10 bases in the middle. The CDR3 sequence: CASSLTGAYTGELFF. CDR3 coding DNA: TGTGCCAGCAGCTTAACCGGAGCCTACACCGGGGAGCTGTTTTTT.

The rearrangement uses TRBV7-6 and TRBJ1-5; D unclear. The ends were cut back, 6 bases at V and 3 bases at J, with 18 bases in the middle. Germline V gene lookup returns CDR1 SGHVS and CDR2 FNYEAQ. The CDR3 has 16 amino acids. The CDR3 bases are TGTGCCAGCAGTCCCGACACGAATAATTACAATCAGCCCCAGCATTTT. It codes for CASSPDTNNYNQPQHF.

The chain employs TRBV25-1 and TRBJ2-7, with 10 nucleotides matching TRBD1. The CDR3 covers 17 residues. Germline V gene lookup returns CDR1 MGHDK and CDR2 SYGVNS. Trimming at V came to 1 base and at J to 4 bases, leaving 10 bases not matched to a gene. CDR3 in amino acids: CASSELNPGQGMYEQYF. In DNA, the CDR3 is TGTGCCAGCAGTGAATTGAATCCGGGACAGGGGATGTACGAGCAGTACTTC.

This clone is a singleton in its sample. At one end, the junction sequence differs from germline, possibly due to a read error. The V call is TRBV7-7, the J call TRBJ2-5; D is uncertain. Germline CDR1 and CDR2: SSHAT and FNYEAQ (reference sequence). The CDR3 totals 16 residues. The DNA of the CDR3 is TGTGCTAGCAGCTTAGGCACACAAAGGTCGGGTGAGACCCAGTACTTC. Amino acid sequence: CASSLGTQRSGETQYF.

This clone was seen a single time. The chain has TRBV10-3 and TRBJ1-3; the D gene is possibly TRBD1 (5 bases). Germline loops: CDR1 ENHRY, CDR2 SYGVKD. V was trimmed by 2 bases and J by 0 bases, leaving 8 bases between them. This CDR3 is built from 15 residues. CDR3 nucleotide sequence: TGTGCCATCAGTGAGCGGGGGGACTCTGGAAACACCATATATTTT. Amino acid sequence: CAISERGDSGNTIYF.

The CDR3 sequence is CASSPLTSLETQYF. Written as DNA, the CDR3 is TGTGCCAGCAGCCCCCTGACTAGCTTGGAGACCCAGTACTTC. V and J are TRBV7-9 and TRBJ2-5, with 7 positions matching TRBD2. The CDR3 spans 14 residues. Germline CDR1 reads SEHNR; CDR2 reads FQNEAQ (reference sequence). V dropped 5 bases and J dropped 5; count of bases not matched to a gene: 8. Looking up the rest from reference TRBV7-9 and TRBJ2-5 gives the full variable domain: DTGVSQNPRHKITKRGQNVTFRCDPISEHNRLYWYRQTLGQGPEFLTYFQNEAQLEKSRLLSDRFSAERPKGSFSTLEIQRTEQGDSAMYLCASSPLTSLETQYFGPGTRLLVL.

The chain combines TRBV6-5 with TRBJ2-5; weak D call: TRBD2 (5 bases). V lost 5 bases, J lost 2 bases, and 12 bases lay in between. From germline, CDR1 is MNHEY and CDR2 SVGAGI. This CDR3 spans 14 amino acids. In nucleotides, the CDR3 is TGTGCCAGCAGTCGTCGGACTTCTCAAGAGACCCAGTACTTC. It codes for CASSRRTSQETQYF.

The chain combines TRBV2 with TRBJ2-5; no firm D call. The CDR3 spans 14 residues. Trimming removed 3 bases from V and 2 bases from J, with 10 bases in between. CDR1 and CDR2 from the germline V gene are SNHLY and FYNNEI. The CDR3 loop reads CASSDTDIQETQYF. The CDR3 DNA reads as TGTGCCAGCAGTGATACAGATATACAAGAGACCCAGTACTTC.

V and J are TRBV7-2 and TRBJ2-7; 13 bases match TRBD2. There are 14 residues in the CDR3. Looked up from germline, CDR1 is SGHTA and CDR2 is FQGNSA. Unmatched junction bases numbered 1, after V lost 3 bases and J lost 5 bases. CDR3 sequence: CASSFGLAGDEQYF. DNA for the CDR3: TGTGCCAGCAGCTTCGGACTAGCGGGAGACGAGCAGTACTTC.

This chain uses TRBV28 with TRBJ2-2, with TRBD2 identical over 10 bases. The CDR3 sequence is 16 residues long. The germline CDR1 and CDR2 sequences are MDHEN and SYDVKM. V was pared by 6 bases and J by 3 bases, with 7 bases of the junction left unmatched. The CDR3 here is CASSLLAGVYTGELFF. In DNA form, the CDR3 reads TGTGCCAGCAGCCTCCTAGCGGGAGTTTACACCGGGGAGCTGTTTTTT. The whole variable domain, remainder taken from reference TRBV28 and TRBJ2-2, is DVKVTQSSRYLVKRTGEKVFLECVQDMDHENMFWYRQDPGLGLRLIYFSYDVKMKEKGDIPEGYSVSREKKERFSLILESASTNQTSMYLCASSLLAGVYTGELFFGEGSRLTVL.

The J gene is TRBJ1-1, the V gene TRBV6-4, with D possibly matching TRBD1 (5 bases). The CDR3 covers 13 residues. Germline V lookup: CDR1 MRHNA, CDR2 SNTAGT. V lost 6 bases, J lost 1 base, and 9 bases lay in between. DNA of the CDR3: TGTGCCAGCAGGAATCAGGGGAACACTGAAGCTTTCTTT. It is translated as CASRNQGNTEAFF.